This T cell receptor (beta chain) is drawn from a study of T-cell reconstitution after alpha-beta-depleted transplantation in children (dated by TCRdb to the mid-2010s). In the study overall: T-cell immune reconstitution after TCRalphabeta/CD19-depleted allogeneic hematopoietic cell transplantation in children was quantitatively tracked in the study by means of TCR repertoire profiling.

According to the germline V gene (reference sequence), CDR1 reads LNHDA and CDR2 reads SQIVND. CDR3 length: 14 amino acids, cysteine to phenylalanine. Only the CDR3 DNA is retained, 42 bases long and in frame from the first base. With respect to this clonotype: This clone's antigen is unknown. The germline gene is not matched at one end of the junction; a read error may be the cause.

Preparation of the library involved PCR. The sample was run on an Illumina HiSeq 2500. Molecular barcoding was employed in the preparation of TCR libraries, with unique molecular identifiers being used to normalize TCRbeta repertoire quantification. Using fastp trimming at Q25 and MiXCR clonotype assembly, TCRdb reanalyzed the public sequencing data and kept in-frame beta chains. Rows matching on CDR3 protein sequence are summarized as one entry with the most common DNA and genes. In all, the sample holds some 340,000 distinct CDR3 sequences, and 10% to 13% of those were seen once. Less than 2.5% of the sample is held by the ten biggest clonotypes.

This receptor was identified in a human donor who donated a stem cell graft to a child with acute lymphoblastic leukemia. The chain links TRBV19 with TRBJ1-5; possibly the D gene is TRBD1, per 6 matching bases. Sample: PBMCs from the stem cell graft donor, taken from the stem cell graft. The nucleotide sequence is given as TGTGCCAGTAGTAGGCGGACAGATTATCAGCCCCAGCATTTC. This translates into CASSRRTDYQPQHF.